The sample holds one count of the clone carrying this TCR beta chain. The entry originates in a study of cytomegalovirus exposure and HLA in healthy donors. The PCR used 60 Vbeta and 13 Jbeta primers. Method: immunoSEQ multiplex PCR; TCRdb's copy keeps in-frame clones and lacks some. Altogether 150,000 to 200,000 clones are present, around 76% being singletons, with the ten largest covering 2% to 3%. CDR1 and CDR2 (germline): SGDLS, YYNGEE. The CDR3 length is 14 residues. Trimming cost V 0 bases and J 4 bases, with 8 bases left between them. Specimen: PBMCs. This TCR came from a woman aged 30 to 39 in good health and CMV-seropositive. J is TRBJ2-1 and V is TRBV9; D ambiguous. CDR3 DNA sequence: TGTGCCAGCAGCGTAGTAGCAGAGTACAATGAGCAGTTCTTC. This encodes CASSVVAEYNEQFF.